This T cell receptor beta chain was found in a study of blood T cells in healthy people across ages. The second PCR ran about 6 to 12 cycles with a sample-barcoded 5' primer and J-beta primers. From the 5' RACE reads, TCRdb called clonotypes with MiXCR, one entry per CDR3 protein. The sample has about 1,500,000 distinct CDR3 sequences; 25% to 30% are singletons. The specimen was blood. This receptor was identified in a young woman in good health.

The CDR3 region has the DNA TGTGCCAGCTCAGTAGGGAGGTCTGATGAGCAGTTCTTC. Protein product: CASSVGRSDEQFF. V and J are TRBV18 and TRBJ2-1; perhaps TRBD2 as D (6 bases). The CDR3 is 13 residues long. Germline values: CDR1 KGHSH, CDR2 LQKENI. The V and J ends lost 5 bases and 8 bases respectively, with 13 bases between them.